This entry describes one T cell receptor beta chain. Only a few counts were recorded for this clonotype. The clone's antigen remains unknown. Per-base qualities were not stored, and no clone one base away is much larger. This entry comes from a study of blood T cells in healthy people across ages (dated by TCRdb to about 2015). In terms of the full investigation: Template switching captured roughly one uniquely barcoded TCR beta cDNA molecule per two T cells in model experiments. The donors were divided into four age groups: young (average around 17 years), middle-aged (about 40), aged (approximately 64) and long-lived (more than 75). Using deep sequencing normalized with unique cDNA molecular identifiers, the study measured how TCR beta repertoire diversity changes with age. For two donors (one aged 18 to 30 and one aged 80 or older), the study analyzed two additional independent replicas of 1 million unique cDNA reads from the same blood draw.

After removal of 0 bases from V and 5 bases from J, the junction retains 5 bases not matched to a gene. Taken from cysteine to phenylalanine, the CDR3 has 15 residues. Solely the CDR3 DNA is kept, with 45 bases framed from the first base. Looking up the germline V gene (reference sequence) yields CDR1 DFQATT and CDR2 SNEGSKA. Study-wide conclusions, independent of this receptor: As age increased, observed TCR beta diversity per million T cells dropped in a roughly linear way, and a significant reduction was already evident by age about 40. Total diversity estimates from one million sequenced T cells were considered lower bounds and underestimates. The percentage of naive T cells measured by flow cytometry correlated strongly with observed TCR beta diversity. Because donor CMV infection status was unknown, age-related changes in expanded clonotypes were potentially confounded. The long-lived group showed more naive CD4+ T cells, fewer expanded clones and increased TCR diversity than the aged group, suggesting age selection. Because profiling used bulk unsorted PBMCs, naive and antigen-experienced compartments could not be compared conclusively.

Systemically healthy Caucasian individuals from Russia, approximately 39 in total and aged about 6 to 90 years, were included as donors. Each donor gave ten milliliters of peripheral blood, collected into EDTA-treated Vacutainer tubes. PBMCs were isolated by Ficoll-Paque density-gradient centrifugation, with at least 6 million obtained per sample. Trizol reagent was used to extract total RNA from PBMCs, with at least 5 micrograms per sample. For every donor, an aliquot of PBMCs went through flow cytometry to measure the percentages of naive CD45RAhigh/CD27high T cells. Library prep was done by 5' RACE. The instrument given in TCRdb is Illumina HiSeq 2500. A second PCR of 7 to 11 cycles was performed with a sample-barcoded 5' primer and a J-beta primer mix. A template-switch 5' adaptor carrying 12 random nucleotides introduced a unique molecular identifier onto each TCR beta cDNA molecule. Each sample yielded at least 2.5 million CDR3-containing paired-end reads. First-strand cDNA was synthesized from all RNA with the Mint cDNA synthesis kit, primed by a TRBC-specific oligonucleotide. Following uracil-DNA glycosylase treatment, a first 18-cycle PCR with universal primers M1SS and BC2_uni_R was performed on all cDNA. The published analysis was carried out like this. Each sample was normalized by randomly selecting 1 million high-quality reads, each carrying a distinct molecular identifier. Instead of being binned into consensus sequences, reads that shared molecular identifiers were thrown out. MiTCR, run with a Q25 quality threshold and the strictest error-elimination algorithm, handled CDR3 identification, clonotype clustering and error correction. A nonparametric unseen species model using Euler transformation provided a lower-bound estimate of total TCR beta diversity. The public reads were quality trimmed at Q25 with fastp and then assembled into clones with MiXCR by TCRdb, keeping productive beta chains. CDR3 protein duplicates are merged, each entry listing the most common genes and DNA. TCRdb, rather than the study authors, made the V and J calls. A total of some 760,000 distinct CDR3 sequences appear in this sample, roughly 25% of them only once. The top ten constitute under 4% of the sample.

These data are also associated with another study on T cells of mothers and their children. That second publication adds: Nine systemically healthy Caucasian individuals served as donors, namely three mothers together with their six children. cDNA synthesis consumed the entire amount of extracted RNA, loaded at approximately 1.4 ug RNA in each 15 ul reaction. Sample barcodes and 2-4 random nucleotides were added via the M1S primer in the second PCR. Each mother yielded over 9.5 million TCR beta CDR3 reads and each child 2.5 million to 3 million reads. Thymic selection similarly shapes TCR recombination output in related and unrelated pairs, with minor effect from inherited differences. Normalized repertoire overlap was always slightly but never significantly higher in related than unrelated mother-child pairs. No persistent microchimeric T cell clones were detected, at a sensitivity of around 97 clones per million clonotypes. In the study, deep NGS was used to compare the TCR beta repertoires of mothers and children, and features distinguishing related mother-child pairs from unrelated individuals were sought. On average, the children were around 11 +/- 4 years old, while the mothers were about 40 +/- 4 years old. After adapter ligation was performed with NEBNext reagents, the libraries were sequenced on an Illumina HiSeq 2000 with 100+100 nt paired-end reads. To prevent cross-contamination, the mother and child libraries were prepared one month apart and sequenced in separate runs. For each donor, between about 500,000 and 2,100,000 distinct TCR beta clonotypes were identified. Naive TCR beta clonotypes were estimated from low-frequency clonotypes matched to each donor's FACS-determined naive share, without sorting.

Here the chain combines TRBV20-1 and TRBJ2-5; a stretch of 11 junction bases matches TRBD2. The sequencing sample was made of blood. This clonotype was sampled from a boy between 5 and 17 years old in good health. The DNA is as follows: TGCAGTGCTAGAGATAGCGGGAGGGCCGGGGAGACCCAGTACTTC. The translation is CSARDSGRAGETQYF.